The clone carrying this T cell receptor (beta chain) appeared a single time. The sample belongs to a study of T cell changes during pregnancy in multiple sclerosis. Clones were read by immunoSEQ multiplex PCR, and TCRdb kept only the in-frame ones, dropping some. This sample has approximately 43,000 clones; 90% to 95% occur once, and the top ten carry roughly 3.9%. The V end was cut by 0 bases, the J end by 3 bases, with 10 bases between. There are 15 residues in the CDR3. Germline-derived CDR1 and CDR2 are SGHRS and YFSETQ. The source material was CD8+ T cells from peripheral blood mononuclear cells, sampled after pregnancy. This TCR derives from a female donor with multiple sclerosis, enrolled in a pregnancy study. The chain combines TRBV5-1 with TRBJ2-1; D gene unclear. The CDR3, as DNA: TGCGCCAGCAGCTTGGCCCGCCCCAGCTACAATGAGCAGTTCTTC. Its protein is CASSLARPSYNEQFF.